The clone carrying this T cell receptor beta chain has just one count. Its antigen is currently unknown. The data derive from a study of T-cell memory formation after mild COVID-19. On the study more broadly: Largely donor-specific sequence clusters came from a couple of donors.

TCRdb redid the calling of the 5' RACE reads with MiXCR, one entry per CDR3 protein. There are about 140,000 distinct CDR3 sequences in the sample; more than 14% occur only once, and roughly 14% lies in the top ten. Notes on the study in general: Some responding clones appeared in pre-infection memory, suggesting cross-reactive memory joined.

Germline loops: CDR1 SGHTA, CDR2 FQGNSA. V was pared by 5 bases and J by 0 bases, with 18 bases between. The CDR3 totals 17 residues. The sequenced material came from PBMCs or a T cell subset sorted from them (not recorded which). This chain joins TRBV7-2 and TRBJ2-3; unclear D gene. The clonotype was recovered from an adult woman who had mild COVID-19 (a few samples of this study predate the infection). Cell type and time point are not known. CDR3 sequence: CASSKPTLRESTDTQYF. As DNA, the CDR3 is TGTGCCAGCAGCAAACCGACCCTAAGGGAAAGCACAGATACGCAGTATTTT.